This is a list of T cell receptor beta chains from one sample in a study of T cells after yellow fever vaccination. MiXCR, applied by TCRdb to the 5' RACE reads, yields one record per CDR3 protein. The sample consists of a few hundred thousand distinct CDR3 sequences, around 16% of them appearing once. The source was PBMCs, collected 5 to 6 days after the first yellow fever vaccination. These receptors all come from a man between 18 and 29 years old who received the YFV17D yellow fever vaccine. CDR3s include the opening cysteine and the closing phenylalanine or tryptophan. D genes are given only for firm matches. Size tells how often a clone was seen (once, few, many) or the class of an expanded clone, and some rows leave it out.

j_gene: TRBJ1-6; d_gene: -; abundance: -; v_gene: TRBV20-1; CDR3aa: CSARDWGESSYNSPLHF; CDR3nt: TGCAGTGCTAGAGATTGGGGGGAAAGCTCCTATAATTCACCCCTCCACTTT
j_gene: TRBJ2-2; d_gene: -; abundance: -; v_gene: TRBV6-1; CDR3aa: CASSHQGGSGELFF; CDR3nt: TGTGCCAGCAGCCATCAGGGGGGGTCCGGGGAGCTGTTTTTT
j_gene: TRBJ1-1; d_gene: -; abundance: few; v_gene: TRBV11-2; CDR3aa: CASSQRPYSGGRTLNTEAFF; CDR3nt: TGTGCCAGCAGCCAAAGACCTTACTCGGGGGGACGGACACTGAACACTGAAGCTTTCTTT
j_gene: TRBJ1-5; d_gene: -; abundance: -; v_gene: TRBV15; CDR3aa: CATSRDLSRVVSRPQHF; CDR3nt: TGTGCCACCAGCAGAGATTTATCCCGCGTGGTATCGCGGCCCCAGCATTTT
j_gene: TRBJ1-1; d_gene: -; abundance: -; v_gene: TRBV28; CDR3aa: CASGDGTNTEAFF; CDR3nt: TGTGCCAGCGGCGATGGCACGAACACTGAAGCTTTCTTT
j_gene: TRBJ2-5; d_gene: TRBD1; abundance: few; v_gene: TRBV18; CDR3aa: CASSTGQGPETQYF; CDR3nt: TGTGCCAGCTCAACAGGACAGGGGCCGGAGACCCAGTACTTC
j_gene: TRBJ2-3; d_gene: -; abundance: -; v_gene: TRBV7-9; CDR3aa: CASSPIQDTQYF; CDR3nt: TGTGCCAGCAGCCCCATTCAAGATACGCAGTATTTT
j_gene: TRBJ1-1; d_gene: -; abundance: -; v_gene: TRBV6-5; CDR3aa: CASSYSQTPGQNTEAFF; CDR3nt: TGTGCCAGCAGTTACTCACAGACTCCGGGACAGAACACTGAAGCTTTCTTT
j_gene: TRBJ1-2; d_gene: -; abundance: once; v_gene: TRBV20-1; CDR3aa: CSARGQGSRSNYGYTF; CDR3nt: TGCAGTGCTAGAGGCCAGGGGAGCCGGTCCAACTATGGCTACACCTTC
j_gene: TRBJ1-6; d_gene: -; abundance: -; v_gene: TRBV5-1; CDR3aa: CASSLTQGLGHNSPLHF; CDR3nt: TGCGCCAGCAGCTTGACACAGGGATTGGGCCATAATTCACCCCTCCACTTT
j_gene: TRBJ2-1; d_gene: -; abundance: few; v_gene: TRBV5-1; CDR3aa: CASSWTGTPNNEQFF; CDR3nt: TGCGCCAGCAGCTGGACCGGGACACCCAACAATGAGCAGTTCTTC
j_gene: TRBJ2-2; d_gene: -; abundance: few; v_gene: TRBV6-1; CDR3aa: CASAPRPDFFNTGELFF; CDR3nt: TGTGCCAGCGCACCCCGCCCGGACTTCTTTAACACCGGGGAGCTGTTTTTT
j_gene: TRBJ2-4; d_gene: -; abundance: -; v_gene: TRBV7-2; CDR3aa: CASSFNRGKNIQYF; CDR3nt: TGTGCCAGCTCCTTTAATAGGGGCAAAAACATTCAGTACTTC
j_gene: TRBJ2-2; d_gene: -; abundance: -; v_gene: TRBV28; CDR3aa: CASLTSNTGELFF; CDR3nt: TGTGCCAGTTTAACATCTAACACCGGGGAGCTGTTTTTT
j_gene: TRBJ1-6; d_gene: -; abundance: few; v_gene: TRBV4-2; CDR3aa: CASSQLPGGVVDSPLHF; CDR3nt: TGTGCCAGCAGCCAACTCCCGGGAGGGGTTGTAGATTCACCCCTCCACTTT
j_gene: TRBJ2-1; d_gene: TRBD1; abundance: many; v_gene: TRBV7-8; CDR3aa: CASSLRNRGPINEQFF; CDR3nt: TGTGCCAGCAGCTTGAGGAATAGGGGGCCGATCAATGAGCAGTTCTTC
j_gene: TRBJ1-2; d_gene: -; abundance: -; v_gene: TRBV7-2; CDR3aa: CASSSGIGGGYTF; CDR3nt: TGTGCCAGCAGCTCCGGGATAGGGGGTGGCTACACCTTC
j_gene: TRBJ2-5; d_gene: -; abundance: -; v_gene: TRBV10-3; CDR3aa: CAISETKGVVLGTQYF; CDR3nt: TGTGCCATCAGTGAGACAAAAGGAGTTGTTTTAGGGACCCAGTACTTC
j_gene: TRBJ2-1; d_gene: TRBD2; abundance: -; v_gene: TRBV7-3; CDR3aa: CASSAWTSGLGEQFF; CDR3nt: TGTGCCAGCAGCGCGTGGACTAGCGGTCTTGGTGAGCAGTTCTTC
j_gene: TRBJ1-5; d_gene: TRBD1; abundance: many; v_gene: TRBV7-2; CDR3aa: CASSWTGGRSNQPQHF; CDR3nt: TGTGCCAGCAGCTGGACAGGGGGCAGGAGCAATCAGCCCCAGCATTTT
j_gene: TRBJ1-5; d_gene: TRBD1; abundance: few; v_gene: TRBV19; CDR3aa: CASNTQAGGGQPQHF; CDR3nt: TGTGCCAGTAACACTCAAGCAGGGGGCGGCCAGCCCCAGCATTTT
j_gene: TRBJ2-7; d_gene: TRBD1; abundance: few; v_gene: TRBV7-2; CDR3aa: CASSSYRGLSYEQYF; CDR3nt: TGTGCCAGCAGCTCATACAGGGGGCTCTCCTACGAGCAGTACTTC
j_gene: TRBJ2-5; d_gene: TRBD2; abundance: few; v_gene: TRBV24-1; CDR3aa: CATSAASGSTETQYF; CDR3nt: TGTGCCACCAGTGCTGCTAGCGGATCCACGGAGACCCAGTACTTC
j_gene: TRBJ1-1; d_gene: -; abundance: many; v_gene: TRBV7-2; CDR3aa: CASSYYTEAFF; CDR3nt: TGTGCCAGCAGCTATTACACTGAAGCTTTCTTT
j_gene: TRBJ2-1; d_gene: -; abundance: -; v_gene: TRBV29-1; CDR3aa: CSVADNEQFF; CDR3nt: TGCAGCGTAGCCGACAATGAGCAGTTCTTC
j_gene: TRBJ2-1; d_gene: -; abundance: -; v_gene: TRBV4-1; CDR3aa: CASSQDGRSSYNEQFF; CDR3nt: TGCGCCAGCAGCCAAGACGGAAGGAGCTCCTACAATGAGCAGTTCTTC
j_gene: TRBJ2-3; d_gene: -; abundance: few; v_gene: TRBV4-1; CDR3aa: CASSPWGRSNTDTQYF; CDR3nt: TGCGCCAGCAGCCCCTGGGGGCGTTCTAACACAGATACGCAGTATTTT
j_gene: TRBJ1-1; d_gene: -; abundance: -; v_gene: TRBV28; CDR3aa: CASATYGGNTEAFF; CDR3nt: TGTGCCAGCGCCACGTACGGGGGGAACACTGAAGCTTTCTTT
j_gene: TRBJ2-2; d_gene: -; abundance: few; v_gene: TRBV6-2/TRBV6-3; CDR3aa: CASRFREVGELFF; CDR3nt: TGTGCCAGCAGGTTCAGGGAAGTCGGGGAGCTGTTTTTT
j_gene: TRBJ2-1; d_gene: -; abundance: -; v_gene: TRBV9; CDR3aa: CASSVVRAGEQFF; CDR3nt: TGTGCCAGCAGCGTAGTCAGGGCTGGTGAGCAGTTCTTC
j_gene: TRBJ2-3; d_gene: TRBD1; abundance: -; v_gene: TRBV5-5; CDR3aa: CASSRTGWHRDTQYF; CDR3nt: TGTGCCAGCAGCAGGACAGGTTGGCATCGGGATACGCAGTATTTT
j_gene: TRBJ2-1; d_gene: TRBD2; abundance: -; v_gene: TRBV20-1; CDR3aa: CSARDPLRGGNYNEQFF; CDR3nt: TGCAGTGCTAGAGATCCCCTGCGGGGGGGGAACTACAATGAGCAGTTCTTC
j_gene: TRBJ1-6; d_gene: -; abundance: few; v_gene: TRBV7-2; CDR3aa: CASSIIVSSLHF; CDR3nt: TGTGCCAGCAGCATAATCGTTAGCTCCCTCCACTTT
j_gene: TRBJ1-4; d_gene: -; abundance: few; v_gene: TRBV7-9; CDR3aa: CASSPYRGRGEKLFF; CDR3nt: TGTGCCAGCAGCCCTTACCGGGGCAGGGGTGAAAAACTGTTTTTT
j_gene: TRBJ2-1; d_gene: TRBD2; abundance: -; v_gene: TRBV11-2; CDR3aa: CASSIRTSGLYNEQFF; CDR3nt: TGTGCCAGCAGCATAAGGACTAGCGGGCTTTACAATGAGCAGTTCTTC
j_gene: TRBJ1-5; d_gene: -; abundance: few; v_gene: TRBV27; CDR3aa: CASSFNRVQPQHF; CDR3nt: TGTGCCAGCAGTTTCAACCGGGTGCAGCCCCAGCATTTT